This entry lists 30 T cell receptor beta chains sequenced from one sample in a study of blood T cell repertoires in COVID-19. Libraries were prepared by immunoSEQ multiplex PCR; TCRdb keeps only in-frame clonotypes and omits some of them. This sample carries approximately 130,000 clones, around four fifths of them seen once, and the ten largest clones take about 6.3%. Sample: peripheral blood. These TCRs come from a man older than 75 with active or convalescent COVID-19.

V is TRBV5-1 and J is TRBJ2-5; TRBD1 might be the D (6 bases). The CDR3 consists of 15 residues. V lost 0 bases and J 2 bases, leaving 11 bases between the germline ends. CDR1 and CDR2 (germline): SGHRS, YFSETQ. CDR3 sequence: CASSLGAGVQETQYF. In DNA form, the CDR3 reads TGCGCCAGCAGCTTGGGGGCAGGGGTACAAGAGACCCAGTACTTC.

The rearrangement uses TRBV7-2 and TRBJ1-1; D might be TRBD1 (5 bases). The V gene lost 3 bases and the J gene lost 1 base, with 6 bases spanning the gap. Germline assignment: CDR1 SGHTA and CDR2 FQGNSA. CDR3 size: 13 residues. The CDR3 DNA sequence: TGTGCCAGCAGCTTTACAGGGAACACTGAAGCTTTCTTT. This translates into CASSFTGNTEAFF.

This clone occurred once. The chain carries TRBV19 and TRBJ1-4; 9 bases line up with TRBD1. V lost 7 bases, J lost 8 bases, and 8 bases stayed unmatched. CDR1 and CDR2 (germline): LNHDA, SQIVND (reference sequence). CDR3 length: 14 amino acids. CDR3 amino acids: CASTWTGESEKLFF. The DNA for the CDR3 is TGTGCCAGTACCTGGACAGGGGAGAGCGAAAAACTGTTTTTT.

This clone was recorded a few times. The V call is TRBV27, the J call TRBJ1-5, with TRBD1 identical over 10 bases. Germline loops: CDR1 MNHEY, CDR2 SMNVEV (reference sequence). The length of the CDR3 is 16 residues. The J segment lost 7 bases and the V segment lost 5 bases, leaving 11 bases of the junction unmatched. CDR3 sequence (DNA): TGTGCCAGCAGTACGTCCTTGGGGACAGGGGAACAGCCCCAGCATTTT. Translating gives CASSTSLGTGEQPQHF.

The rearrangement joins TRBV19 to TRBJ1-1, with 8 bases that match TRBD1. Germline-derived CDR1 and CDR2 are LNHDA and SQIVND (reference sequence). V shed 6 bases, J shed 5 bases, and the junction held 8 bases outside the gene matches. This CDR3 region has 14 residues. The CDR3 loop reads CASSQRQGYTEAFF. As DNA, the CDR3 is TGTGCCAGTAGCCAACGACAGGGGTATACTGAAGCTTTCTTT.

This chain joins TRBV21-1 and TRBJ1-5; no check of the table's D call, TRBD1, against the DNA was made. TRBV21-1 counts as a pseudogene. The CDR3 is 19 residues long. This CDR3 is CASSKGEGTGVGRNQPQHF. The CDR3 bases are TGTGCCAGCAGCAAAGGAGAGGGGACAGGGGTTGGACGCAATCAGCCCCAGCATTTT.

The V gene is TRBV5-5, the J gene TRBJ1-1; perhaps TRBD1 as D (5 bases). CDR1 is SGHKS, CDR2 YYEKEE, per germline (reference sequence). The ends were cut back, 2 bases at V and 5 bases at J, with 10 bases in the middle. The CDR3 runs 13 residues. In DNA, the CDR3 is TGTGCCAGCAGCTTCGCGGGGGGGACTGAAGCTTTCTTT. Protein product: CASSFAGGTEAFF. Using reference TRBV5-5 and TRBJ1-1 for the parts outside the CDR3, the full variable domain is DAGVTQSPTHLIKTRGQQVTLRCSPISGHKSVSWYQQVLGQGPQFIFQYYEKEERGRGNFPDRFSARQFPNYSSELNVNALLLGDSALYLCASSFAGGTEAFFGQGTRLTVV.

J is TRBJ1-5 and V is TRBV19; 8 nucleotides align to TRBD1. V gave up 4 bases and J gave up 10 bases; unmatched junction bases: 9. Germline assignment: CDR1 LNHDA and CDR2 SQIVND (reference sequence). CDR3 length: 14 amino acids. The CDR3 DNA reads as TGTGCCAGTAGTAAGGGCGACAGGGGCTACCCCCAGCATTTT. It encodes CASSKGDRGYPQHF.

The chain couples TRBV5-1 to TRBJ1-1; D possibly corresponds to TRBD1 (6 bases). The germline gives CDR1 SGHRS, CDR2 YFSETQ. This CDR3 comprises 15 residues. Between the trimmed V and J ends, which lost 1 base and 1 base, there was a span of 11 bases. CDR3 sequence (DNA): TGCGCCAGCAGCTTGAGGGACATCAGGAACACTGAAGCTTTCTTT. This encodes CASSLRDIRNTEAFF. Drawing the rest from reference TRBV5-1 and TRBJ1-1, the complete variable domain is KAGVTQTPRYLIKTRGQQVTLSCSPISGHRSVSWYQQTPGQGLQFLFEYFSETQRNKGNFPGRFSGRQFSNSRSEMNVSTLELGDSALYLCASSLRDIRNTEAFFGQGTRLTVV.

The genes are TRBV4-3 and TRBJ2-5; 8 positions agree with TRBD1. With 1 base clipped from V and 4 bases from J, the junction kept 11 bases outside the gene matches. The CDR3 loop spans 17 amino acids. Germline V gene sequence: CDR1 LGHNA, CDR2 YSLEER. Written as DNA, the CDR3 is TGCGCCAGCAGCCAAGGGGTGGCCGCAGGGGGCGTAGAGACCCAGTACTTC. As protein: CASSQGVAAGGVETQYF.

V usage is TRBV5-1 and J usage is TRBJ2-2; 7 nucleotides match TRBD1. V trimming: 4 bases; J trimming: 6 bases; junction bases outside the gene matches: 6. CDR1 is SGHRS, CDR2 YFSETQ, per germline. This CDR3 has 14 amino acids. CDR3 nucleotides: TGCGCCAGCAGCCCGGGACAGATGTCCGGGGAGCTGTTTTTT. Translated, it gives CASSPGQMSGELFF.

About this clone: Other DNA sequences in this specimen translate into the identical CDR3. The chain uses TRBV7-3 and TRBJ2-1; 7 nucleotides match TRBD2. V lost 3 bases, J lost 1 base, and 0 bases stayed unmatched. The CDR3 runs to 14 residues. In germline, CDR1 is SGHTA, CDR2 FQGTGA. Here the CDR3 reads CASSLGGSYNEQFF. DNA of the CDR3: TGTGCCAGCAGCTTGGGGGGGTCCTACAATGAGCAGTTCTTC.

This chain connects TRBV5-4 to TRBJ1-4; D is ambiguous. The germline V and J ends were trimmed by 0 bases and 8 bases, with 14 bases remaining between them. Looked up from germline, CDR1 is SGHNT and CDR2 is YYREEE (reference sequence). The CDR3 is made up of 15 amino acids. CDR3 amino acids: CASSLAANPGEKLFF. CDR3 coding DNA: TGTGCCAGCAGCTTGGCCGCAAACCCGGGGGAAAAACTGTTTTTT.

V usage is TRBV18 and J usage is TRBJ2-7; 9 nucleotides align to TRBD1. This CDR3 has 15 residues. Germline lookup yields CDR1 KGHSH and CDR2 LQKENI. V trimming: 5 bases; J trimming: 0 bases; junction bases outside the gene matches: 5. CDR3 bases: TGTGCCAGCTCATCCGGGACAGGGAACTCCTACGAGCAGTACTTC. Protein: CASSSGTGNSYEQYF.

This clone was counted between two and nine times. The rearrangement links TRBV3-1 (or the pseudogene TRBV3-2) to TRBJ1-5; D is undetermined. CDR1 and CDR2 from the germline V gene are LGHDT and YNNKEL (reference sequence). The CDR3 consists of 15 residues. V was clipped by 0 bases and J by 4 bases, with 10 bases between them. In nucleotides, the CDR3 is TGTGCCAGCAGCCAAGATCGTCGGGGTAATCAGCCCCAGCATTTT. It codes for CASSQDRRGNQPQHF.

The gene calls are TRBV7-9 and TRBJ1-6; D is undetermined. The CDR3 contains 12 residues. CDR1 is SEHNR and CDR2 is FQNEAQ in the germline V gene (reference sequence). The V and J ends lost 6 bases and 8 bases respectively, with 8 bases between them. The CDR3 nucleotides read TGTGCCAGCAGTCGAGAATATTCACCCCTCCACTTT. Translating it yields CASSREYSPLHF. Drawing the rest from reference TRBV7-9 and TRBJ1-6, the complete variable domain is DTGVSQNPRHKITKRGQNVTFRCDPISEHNRLYWYRQTLGQGPEFLTYFQNEAQLEKSRLLSDRFSAERPKGSFSTLEIQRTEQGDSAMYLCASSREYSPLHFGNGTRLTVT.

The chain uses TRBV7-8 and TRBJ1-1; TRBD1 matches 7 bases. This CDR3 region has 14 residues. V lost 5 bases, J lost 2 bases, and 5 bases stayed unmatched. From germline, CDR1 is SGHVS and CDR2 FQNEAQ. CDR3 nucleotide sequence: TGTGCCAGCAGCCCAGGGACAGCTAACACTGAAGCTTTCTTT. Its protein is CASSPGTANTEAFF.

The CDR3 nucleotides read TGCGCCAGCAGCCATCCGGACAGGGTTGAGACCCAGTACTTC. Translation: CASSHPDRVETQYF. This sequence joins TRBV4-1 and TRBJ2-5; 8 nucleotides line up with TRBD1. The CDR3 length is 14 residues. Germline lookup yields CDR1 MGHRA and CDR2 YSYEKL. The V gene end was trimmed by 3 bases and the J gene end by 5 bases; junction bases not matched to a gene: 5.

The chain's CDR3 is CASSYSPGWDYDTDTQYF. The DNA for the CDR3 is TGTGCCAGCAGTTACTCGCCTGGTTGGGACTATGACACAGATACGCAGTATTTT. The gene calls are TRBV6-2 or TRBV6-3 and TRBJ2-3; the match to TRBD2 covers 7 bases. Per the germline V gene, CDR1 is MNHEY and CDR2 is SVGEGT. V shed 0 bases and J 2 bases; nucleotides not matched to a gene: 11. The CDR3 length is 18 residues.

The chain uses TRBV5-6 and TRBJ2-7, with D tentatively TRBD2 (6 bases). Looked up from germline, CDR1 is SGHDT and CDR2 is YYEEEE. The CDR3 totals 13 residues. V lost 0 bases and J lost 6, with 10 bases in between. Here the CDR3 reads CASSLVREPEQYF. The CDR3 region has the DNA TGTGCCAGCAGCTTGGTACGGGAGCCCGAGCAGTACTTC.

The J gene is TRBJ2-5, the V gene TRBV7-2; a possible D gene is TRBD2 (5 bases). There are 14 residues in the CDR3. Germline V gene sequence: CDR1 SGHTA, CDR2 FQGNSA. Trimming cost V 1 base and J 4 bases, with 10 bases left between them. Here the CDR3 DNA reads TGTGCCAGCAGCTTAGTTCGGGGAGTAGAGACCCAGTACTTC. This sequence encodes CASSLVRGVETQYF.

The chain employs TRBV28 and TRBJ2-3; possible D gene TRBD2, 6 bases. V lost 8 bases, J lost 7 bases, and 13 bases lay in between. Per the germline V gene, CDR1 is MDHEN and CDR2 is SYDVKM. The CDR3 runs to 12 residues. The CDR3 region is CASGGRGNTQYF. The CDR3 DNA reads TGTGCCAGCGGAGGCCGGGGGAATACGCAGTATTTT. Variable domain in full (rest from reference TRBV28 and TRBJ2-3): DVKVTQSSRYLVKRTGEKVFLECVQDMDHENMFWYRQDPGLGLRLIYFSYDVKMKEKGDIPEGYSVSREKKERFSLILESASTNQTSMYLCASGGRGNTQYFGPGTRLTVL.

The chain couples TRBV12-3 or TRBV12-4 to TRBJ1-1, with no clear D. Trimming shortened V by 5 bases and J by 0 bases, and 7 bases separated the two germline ends. CDR3 length: 13 residues. DNA of the CDR3: TGTGCCAGCAGTCCGTCTTTGAACACTGAAGCTTTCTTT. This gives the protein CASSPSLNTEAFF.

This clone has a handful of counts. The chain joins TRBV4-3 to TRBJ1-2, with a weak D call TRBD1 (6 bases). Germline CDR1 and CDR2: LGHNA and YSLEER. CDR3 length: 14 amino acids. Trimming removed 1 base at V and 4 bases at J, with 10 bases between. CDR3 residues: CASSQGSGVYGYTF. CDR3 DNA sequence: TGCGCCAGCAGCCAAGGGTCAGGGGTCTATGGCTACACCTTC.

The rearrangement joins TRBV2 to TRBJ1-1; TRBD1 matches at 7 bases. Germline V gene sequence: CDR1 SNHLY, CDR2 FYNNEI. After removal of 1 base from V and 2 bases from J, the junction contained 4 bases not matched to a gene. The CDR3 spans 15 residues. CDR3 in amino acids: CASSEDTGVNTEAFF. The CDR3 DNA is TGTGCCAGCAGTGAAGATACAGGGGTCAACACTGAAGCTTTCTTT.

The chain uses TRBV19 and TRBJ2-7, with TRBD1 identical over 9 bases. The germline gives CDR1 LNHDA, CDR2 SQIVND (reference sequence). V was clipped by 4 bases and J by 3 bases; unmatched bases: 7. This CDR3 is 15 amino acids long. The CDR3 reads CASSNRGPAVYEQYF. CDR3 nucleotide sequence: TGTGCCAGTAGTAACAGGGGGCCAGCGGTCTACGAGCAGTACTTC.

The rearrangement uses TRBV7-2 and TRBJ1-4, with D tentatively TRBD1 (6 bases). The CDR3 runs to 15 residues. Trimming took off 4 bases at V and 8 bases at J, with 17 bases between the two ends. CDR1 and CDR2 from the germline V gene are SGHTA and FQGNSA. The CDR3 DNA follows: TGTGCCAGCAGCTCGAACAGGGATAGTAGAGAAAAACTGTTTTTT. Protein product: CASSSNRDSREKLFF.

The CDR3 coding sequence is TGTGCCAGCAGATGGACTAGGGTCTACAATGAGCAGTTCTTC. Residues: CASRWTRVYNEQFF. This chain joins TRBV2 and TRBJ2-1; 7 bases fit TRBD2. The CDR3 is made up of 14 amino acids. V trimming: 6 bases; J trimming: 3 bases; junction bases outside the gene matches: 5. Germline CDR1 and CDR2: SNHLY and FYNNEI.

This chain joins TRBV5-1 and TRBJ1-4; perhaps TRBD1 as D (6 bases). CDR3 length: 13 amino acids. Germline-derived CDR1 and CDR2 are SGHRS and YFSETQ. Trimming took off 1 base at V and 7 bases at J, with 8 bases between the two ends. The CDR3: CASSLQGSEKLFF. The CDR3 DNA reads as TGCGCCAGCAGCTTGCAGGGGAGTGAAAAACTGTTTTTT.

This clone was detected only once. The chain couples TRBV10-3 to TRBJ1-5, with D hard to call. CDR3 length: 14 residues. CDR1 and CDR2 from the germline V gene are ENHRY and SYGVKD. V shed 0 bases and J shed 6 bases, with 9 bases lying between them. For the CDR3, the DNA is TGTGCCATCAGTGAGTCGACCGGGAGTCAGCCCCAGCATTTT. Translated, it gives CAISESTGSQPQHF.